This TCR beta chain was profiled in a study of blood T cell repertoires in COVID-19. Study in general: Acute and convalescent COVID-19 samples came from the United States, Italy and Spain. Sources were T cells, B-cell-depleted T cells, or PBMCs; the material itself was cDNA or gDNA.

This clone was recorded once. Study processing details: From reference gene primer amplification, estimates of nucleated cell counts were derived. Method: immunoSEQ multiplex PCR; TCRdb's copy keeps in-frame clones and lacks some. V and J calls and clone size are copied from that table; D and trimming were computed from the DNA. The table lists 68,000 or so clones, roughly nine tenths of them singletons. This CDR3 has 15 residues. Germline V gene lookup returns CDR1 SEHNR and CDR2 FQNEAQ (reference sequence). V lost 5 bases and J 5 bases, leaving 18 bases between the germline ends. The clonotype comes from a man between 45 and 60 years old with active COVID-19. Input material: peripheral blood. The chain has TRBV7-9 and TRBJ2-5; TRBD1 might be the D (5 bases). The chain's CDR3 is CASSPEGASRETQYF. CDR3 DNA: TGTGCCAGCAGCCCAGAAGGGGCAAGCCGGGAGACCCAGTACTTC.